This T cell receptor (beta chain) is from a study of T cell repertoires in cytomegalovirus infection. The wider study: Shared public TCR beta signatures pointed to both CMV infection and a matching HLA type.

TCRdb independently ran MiXCR on the reads; one entry per CDR3 protein. The table shows about 500,000 distinct CDR3 sequences, with about 33% occurring only once. This clonotype has a handful of counts. What it binds is not known. This CDR3 region has 14 residues. CDR1 and CDR2 from the germline V gene are DFQATT and SNEGSKA (reference sequence). J gave up 2 bases and V 5 bases, and 6 bases lay outside the gene matches. The starting material was cultured PBMCs, obtained from culture after CMV antigen stimulation. The rearrangement uses TRBV20-1 and TRBJ2-3; 8 positions agree with TRBD1. The sequence was obtained from a human donor in good health (CMV status not recorded). Some clones in this sample may be carry-over from other donors' samples. DNA for the CDR3: TGCAGTGCTCCCCGGACAGGGACCACAGATACGCAGTATTTT. Translating it yields CSAPRTGTTDTQYF.